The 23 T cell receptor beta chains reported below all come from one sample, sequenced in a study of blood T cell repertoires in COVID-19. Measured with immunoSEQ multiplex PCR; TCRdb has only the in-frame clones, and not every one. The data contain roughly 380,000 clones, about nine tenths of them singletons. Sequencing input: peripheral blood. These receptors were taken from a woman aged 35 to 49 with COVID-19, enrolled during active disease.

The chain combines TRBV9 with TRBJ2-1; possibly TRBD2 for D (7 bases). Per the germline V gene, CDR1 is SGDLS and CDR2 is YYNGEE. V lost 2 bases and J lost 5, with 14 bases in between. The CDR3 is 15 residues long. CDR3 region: CASSVGRWGHNEQFF. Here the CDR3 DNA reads TGTGCCAGCAGCGTCGGGAGGTGGGGGCACAATGAGCAGTTCTTC.

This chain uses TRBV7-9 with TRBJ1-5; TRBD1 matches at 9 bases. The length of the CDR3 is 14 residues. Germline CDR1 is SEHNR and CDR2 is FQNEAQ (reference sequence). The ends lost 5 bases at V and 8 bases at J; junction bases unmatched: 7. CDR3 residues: CASSTGQGGEPQHF. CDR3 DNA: TGTGCCAGCAGCACGGGACAGGGAGGGGAGCCCCAGCATTTT.

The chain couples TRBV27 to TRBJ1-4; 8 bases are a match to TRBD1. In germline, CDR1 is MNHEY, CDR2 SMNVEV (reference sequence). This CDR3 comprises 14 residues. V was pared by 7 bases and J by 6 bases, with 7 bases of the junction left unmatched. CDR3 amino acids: CASKLDRGHEKLFF. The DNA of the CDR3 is TGTGCCAGCAAACTCGACAGGGGTCATGAAAAACTGTTTTTT.

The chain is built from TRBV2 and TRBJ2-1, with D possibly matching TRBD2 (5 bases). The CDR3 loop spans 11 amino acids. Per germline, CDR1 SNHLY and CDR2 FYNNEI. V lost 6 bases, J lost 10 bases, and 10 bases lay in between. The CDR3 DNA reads TGTGCCAGCAGATACTCGGGGGAGCAGTTCTTC. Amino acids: CASRYSGEQFF.

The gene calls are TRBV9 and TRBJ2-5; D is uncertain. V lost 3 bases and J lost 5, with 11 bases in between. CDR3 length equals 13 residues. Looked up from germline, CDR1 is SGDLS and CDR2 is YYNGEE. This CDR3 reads CASSESGLETQYF. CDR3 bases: TGTGCCAGCAGCGAATCCGGGTTGGAGACCCAGTACTTC.

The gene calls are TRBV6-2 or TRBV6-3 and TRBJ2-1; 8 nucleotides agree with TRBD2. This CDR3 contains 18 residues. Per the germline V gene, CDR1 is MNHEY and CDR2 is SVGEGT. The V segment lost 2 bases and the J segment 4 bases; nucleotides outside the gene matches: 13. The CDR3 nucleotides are TGTGCCAGCAGTTACCTTCGGGGGCGGGAGGAGCGGTACAATGAGCAGTTCTTC. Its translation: CASSYLRGREERYNEQFF.

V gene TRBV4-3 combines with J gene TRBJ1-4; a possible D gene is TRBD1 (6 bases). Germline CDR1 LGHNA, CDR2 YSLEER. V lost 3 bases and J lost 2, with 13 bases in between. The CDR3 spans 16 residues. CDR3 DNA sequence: TGCGCCAGCAGCCATCAATACAGGGCGACTAATGAAAAACTGTTTTTT. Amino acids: CASSHQYRATNEKLFF.

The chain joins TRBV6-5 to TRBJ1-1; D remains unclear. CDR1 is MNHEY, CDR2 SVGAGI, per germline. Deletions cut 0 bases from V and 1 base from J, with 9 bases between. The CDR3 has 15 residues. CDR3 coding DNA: TGTGCCAGCAGTTACTCGGTTTCGAGGAACACTGAAGCTTTCTTT. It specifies CASSYSVSRNTEAFF.

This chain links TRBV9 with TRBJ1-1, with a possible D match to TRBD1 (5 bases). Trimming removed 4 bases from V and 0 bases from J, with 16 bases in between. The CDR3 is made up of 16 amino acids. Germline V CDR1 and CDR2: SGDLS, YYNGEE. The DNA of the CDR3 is TGTGCCAGCAGCCCCCGACAGCTTTCCTTGAACACTGAAGCTTTCTTT. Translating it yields CASSPRQLSLNTEAFF.

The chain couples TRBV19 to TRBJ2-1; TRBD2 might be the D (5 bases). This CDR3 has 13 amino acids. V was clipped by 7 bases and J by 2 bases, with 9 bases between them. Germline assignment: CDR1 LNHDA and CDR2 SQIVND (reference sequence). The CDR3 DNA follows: TGTGCCAGTAACCCTAGCCCCTACAATGAGCAGTTCTTC. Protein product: CASNPSPYNEQFF.

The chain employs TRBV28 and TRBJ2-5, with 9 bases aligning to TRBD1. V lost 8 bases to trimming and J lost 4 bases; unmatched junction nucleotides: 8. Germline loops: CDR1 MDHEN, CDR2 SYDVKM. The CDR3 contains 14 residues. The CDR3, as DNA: TGTGCCAGCGAACCCGGGACAGGGACAGAGACCCAGTACTTC. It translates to CASEPGTGTETQYF.

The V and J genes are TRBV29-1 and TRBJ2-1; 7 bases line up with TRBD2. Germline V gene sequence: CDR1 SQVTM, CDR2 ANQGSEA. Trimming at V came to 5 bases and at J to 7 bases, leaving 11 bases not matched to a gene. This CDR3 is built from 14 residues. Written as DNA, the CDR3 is TGCAGCGTTAGCCGGGAGGCCATTAGGAATGAGCAGTTCTTC. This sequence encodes CSVSREAIRNEQFF.

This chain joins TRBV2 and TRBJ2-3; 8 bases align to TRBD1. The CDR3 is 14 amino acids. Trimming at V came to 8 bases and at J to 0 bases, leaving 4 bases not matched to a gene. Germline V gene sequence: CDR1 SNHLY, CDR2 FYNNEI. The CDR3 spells CASPGGPSTDTQYF. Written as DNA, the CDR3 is TGTGCCAGCCCAGGGGGCCCTAGCACAGATACGCAGTATTTT.

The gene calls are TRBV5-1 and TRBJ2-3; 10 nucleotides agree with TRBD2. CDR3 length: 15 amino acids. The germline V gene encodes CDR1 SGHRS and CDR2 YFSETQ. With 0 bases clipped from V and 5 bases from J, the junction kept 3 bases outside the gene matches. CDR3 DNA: TGCGCCAGCAGCTTGGTAGCGGGGGGACGAGATACGCAGTATTTT. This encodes CASSLVAGGRDTQYF.

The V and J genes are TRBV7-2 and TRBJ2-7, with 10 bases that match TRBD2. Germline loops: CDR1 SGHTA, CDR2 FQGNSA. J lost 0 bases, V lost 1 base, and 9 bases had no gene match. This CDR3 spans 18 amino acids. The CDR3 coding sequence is TGTGCCAGCAGCTTAGGGACTAGCGGACCTTTACCCTCCTACGAGCAGTACTTC. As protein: CASSLGTSGPLPSYEQYF. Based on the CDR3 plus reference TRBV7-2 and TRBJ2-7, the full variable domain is GAGVSQSPSNKVTEKGKDVELRCDPISGHTALYWYRQSLGQGLEFLIYFQGNSAPDKSGLPSDRFSAERTGGSVSTLTIQRTQQEDSAVYLCASSLGTSGPLPSYEQYFGPGTRLTVT.

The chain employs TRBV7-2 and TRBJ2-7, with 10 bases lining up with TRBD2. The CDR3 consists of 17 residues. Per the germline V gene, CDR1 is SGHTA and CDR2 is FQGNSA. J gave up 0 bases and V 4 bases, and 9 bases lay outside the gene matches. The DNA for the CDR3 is TGTGCCAGCAGCTCCCGGCCGCTAGCGGGGGCCTCCTACGAGCAGTACTTC. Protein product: CASSSRPLAGASYEQYF.

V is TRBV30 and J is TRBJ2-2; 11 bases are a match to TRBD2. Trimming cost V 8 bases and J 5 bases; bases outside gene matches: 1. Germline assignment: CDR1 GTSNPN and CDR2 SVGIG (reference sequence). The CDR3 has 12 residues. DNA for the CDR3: TGTGCCGGGACTAGCGGTACCGGGGAGCTGTTTTTT. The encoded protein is CAGTSGTGELFF.

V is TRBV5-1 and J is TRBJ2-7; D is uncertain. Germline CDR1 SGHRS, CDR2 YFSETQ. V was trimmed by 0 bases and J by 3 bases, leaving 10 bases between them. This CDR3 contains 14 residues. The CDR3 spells CASSLGLYGYEQYF. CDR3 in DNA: TGCGCCAGCAGCTTGGGACTGTACGGCTACGAGCAGTACTTC.

The CDR3 bases are TGTGCCAGCAGTTCCGACTCCTGGGGGGATGAAAAACTGTTTTTT. Translated: CASSSDSWGDEKLFF. This chain joins TRBV28 and TRBJ1-4; D perhaps matches TRBD1 (5 bases). The CDR3 covers 15 residues. Per germline, CDR1 MDHEN and CDR2 SYDVKM. V lost 4 bases to trimming and J lost 6 bases, with 15 bases between them. The full variable domain, rest sourced from reference TRBV28 and TRBJ1-4, is DVKVTQSSRYLVKRTGEKVFLECVQDMDHENMFWYRQDPGLGLRLIYFSYDVKMKEKGDIPEGYSVSREKKERFSLILESASTNQTSMYLCASSSDSWGDEKLFFGSGTQLSVL.

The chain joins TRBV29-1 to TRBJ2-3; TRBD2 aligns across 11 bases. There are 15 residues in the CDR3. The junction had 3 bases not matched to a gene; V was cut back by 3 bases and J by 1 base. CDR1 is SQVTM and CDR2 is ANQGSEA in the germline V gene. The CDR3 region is CSVDGTSGGTDTQYF. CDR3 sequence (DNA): TGCAGCGTTGATGGGACTAGCGGAGGCACAGATACGCAGTATTTT.

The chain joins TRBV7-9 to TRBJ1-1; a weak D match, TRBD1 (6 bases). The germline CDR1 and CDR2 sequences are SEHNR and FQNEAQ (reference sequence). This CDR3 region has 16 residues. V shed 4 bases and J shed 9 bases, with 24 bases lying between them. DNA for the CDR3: TGTGCCAGCAGCTCCGATGGCAGGGGCGCCATTCGGAAAGCTTTCTTT. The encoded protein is CASSSDGRGAIRKAFF.

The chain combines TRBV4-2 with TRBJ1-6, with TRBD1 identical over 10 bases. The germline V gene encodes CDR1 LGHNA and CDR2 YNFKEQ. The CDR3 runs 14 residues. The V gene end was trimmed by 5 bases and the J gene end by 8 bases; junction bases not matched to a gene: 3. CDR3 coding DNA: TGTGCCAGCAGCAGGGGGACAGGGGATTCACCCCTCCACTTT. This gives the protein CASSRGTGDSPLHF.

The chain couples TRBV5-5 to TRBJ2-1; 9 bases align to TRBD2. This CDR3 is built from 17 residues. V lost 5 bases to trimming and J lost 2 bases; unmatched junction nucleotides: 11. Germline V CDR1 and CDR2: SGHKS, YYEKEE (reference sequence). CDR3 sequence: CASRWGASGVTYNEQFF. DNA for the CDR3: TGTGCCAGCAGGTGGGGGGCTAGCGGGGTTACCTACAATGAGCAGTTCTTC.